The T cell receptor (beta chain) described here comes from a study of blood T cell repertoires in COVID-19. Trimming removed 3 bases from V and 0 bases from J, with 12 bases in between. This CDR3 contains 16 residues. Germline CDR1 is LGHDT and CDR2 is YNNKEL (reference sequence). Adults between roughly 18 and 89 years of age took part from about two dozen US areas. Cohorts were assigned according to the clinical history that participants reported. The study counted Cohort 3 donors as recovered given two negative PCRs, clearance, or symptom resolution. In the study's own analysis: Using reference gene primer amplification, nucleated cell counts were estimated. Sequenced by immunoSEQ multiplex PCR; TCRdb stores in-frame clones only, minus some. D and trimming come from the DNA, and the V and J calls and clone size come from that table. Among about 350,000 clones listed, approximately 84% were seen once.

The rearrangement joins TRBV3-1 (or the pseudogene TRBV3-2) to TRBJ2-1; tentatively, D is TRBD1 (6 bases). The receptor was isolated from a woman aged 25-40 years who had recovered from COVID-19. Sample: PBMCs or T cells enriched from blood (not recorded which). The CDR3: CASSQGHTSSYNEQFF. CDR3 coding DNA: TGTGCCAGCAGCCAGGGACACACGAGCTCCTACAATGAGCAGTTCTTC.